This is a list of T cell receptor beta chains from one sample in a study of T-cell memory formation after mild COVID-19. From the 5' RACE reads, TCRdb called clonotypes with MiXCR, one entry per CDR3 protein. The sample has hundreds of thousands of distinct CDR3 sequences; over 15% are singletons. The specimen was PBMCs or a T cell subset sorted from them (not recorded which). The receptors derive from a man aged 18 to 30 who had mild COVID-19 (a few samples of this study predate the infection). Cell type and time point are not known. CDR3s include the opening cysteine and the closing phenylalanine or tryptophan. The D gene is left open where the match is weak. Where a row states a size, it is once, few, many or the class of an expanded clone; other rows omit it.

v_call,clone_size,j_call,d_call,cdr3_aa,cdr3_nt
TRBV7-2,.,TRBJ2-5,TRBD2,CASSDGTSGPQETQYF,TGTGCCAGCAGCGACGGGACTAGCGGTCCCCAAGAGACCCAGTACTTC
TRBV28,.,TRBJ1-1,TRBD1,CASGDRGWEAFF,TGTGCCAGCGGAGACAGGGGATGGGAAGCTTTCTTT
TRBV4-1,few,TRBJ2-5,TRBD2,CASSRLSSGGESRETQYF,TGCGCCAGCAGCCGATTATCTAGCGGGGGGGAATCAAGAGAGACCCAGTACTTC
TRBV6-5,few,TRBJ2-2,TRBD1,CASSYRQGRTGELFF,TGTGCCAGCAGTTACAGACAGGGGAGGACCGGGGAGCTGTTTTTT
TRBV3-1,.,TRBJ2-3,.,CASSPQGHTQYF,TGTGCCAGCAGCCCTCAGGGGCATACGCAGTATTTT
TRBV11-2,once,TRBJ2-1,.,CASSSRVGGDSYNEQFF,TGTGCCAGCAGCTCCCGTGTAGGGGGGGACTCCTACAATGAGCAGTTCTTC
TRBV20-1,few,TRBJ2-7,.,CSARAGRSVRGEQYF,TGCAGTGCTAGAGCCGGCCGCTCGGTGAGGGGCGAGCAGTACTTC
TRBV4-2,many,TRBJ2-7,.,CASSQDIRGSSYEQYF,TGTGCCAGCAGCCAAGATATCAGGGGATCCTCCTACGAGCAGTACTTC
TRBV24-1,few,TRBJ2-3,.,CATSDLPGSSTDTQYF,TGTGCCACCAGTGATTTACCAGGGTCCAGCACAGATACGCAGTATTTT
TRBV5-1,few,TRBJ2-1,TRBD1,CASSLDRGRYNEQFF,TGCGCCAGCAGCTTGGATAGGGGGCGCTACAATGAGCAGTTCTTC
TRBV7-2,.,TRBJ2-2,.,CASSVQGTVNTGELFF,TGTGCCAGCAGCGTCCAAGGGACGGTGAACACCGGGGAGCTGTTTTTT
TRBV18,.,TRBJ1-2,.,CASSRYGGPGDYYGYTF,TGTGCCAGCTCACGGTATGGGGGACCCGGGGACTACTATGGCTACACCTTC
TRBV12-3/TRBV12-4,few,TRBJ1-5,.,CASSLRRGTQPQHF,TGTGCCAGCAGTTTACGTAGGGGCACTCAGCCCCAGCATTTT
TRBV5-1,few,TRBJ2-1,.,CASSEARSYNEQFF,TGCGCCAGCAGTGAGGCCCGCTCCTACAATGAGCAGTTCTTC
TRBV5-1,.,TRBJ2-5,.,CASRWGPTQETQYF,TGCGCCAGCAGGTGGGGACCCACCCAAGAGACCCAGTACTTC
TRBV7-6,few,TRBJ2-3,.,CASTLSTAGTDTQYF,TGTGCCAGCACCCTATCAACGGCTGGCACAGATACGCAGTATTTT
TRBV5-1,few,TRBJ1-6,.,CASSLVPDPPHSPLHF,TGCGCCAGCAGCTTGGTGCCGGATCCCCCCCATTCACCCCTCCACTTT
TRBV5-6,.,TRBJ2-3,.,CASSWEVADTQYF,TGTGCCAGCAGCTGGGAGGTCGCAGATACGCAGTATTTT
TRBV5-1,.,TRBJ2-1,TRBD2,CASSPSRGGQEQFF,TGCGCCAGCAGCCCTTCGCGGGGGGGCCAGGAGCAGTTCTTC
TRBV11-2,few,TRBJ2-1,.,CASSLARQLGEQFF,TGTGCCAGCAGCTTAGCTAGGCAGCTCGGTGAGCAGTTCTTC
TRBV6-5,few,TRBJ2-5,TRBD1,CASSYGGTGAAETQYF,TGTGCCAGCAGTTACGGGGGTACAGGGGCTGCAGAGACCCAGTACTTC
TRBV7-3,.,TRBJ2-6,.,CASSLTGLSGANVLTF,TGTGCCAGCAGCTTAACAGGACTCTCTGGGGCCAACGTCCTGACTTTC
TRBV7-2,.,TRBJ2-2,.,CASSLEGAVGELFF,TGTGCCAGCAGCTTAGAAGGGGCGGTCGGGGAGCTGTTTTTT
TRBV5-5,.,TRBJ2-4,TRBD1,CASSLGQGHIQYF,TGTGCCAGCAGCTTGGGACAGGGGCACATTCAGTACTTC
TRBV12-3/TRBV12-4,many,TRBJ1-1,.,CASSFYSGTEAFF,TGTGCCAGCAGTTTCTACAGTGGCACTGAAGCTTTCTTT
TRBV7-2,.,TRBJ2-3,.,CASRLGLAQDTQYF,TGTGCCAGCAGGTTAGGGCTAGCGCAAGATACGCAGTATTTT
TRBV7-3,.,TRBJ2-1,TRBD1,CASSLTGGLYNEQFF,TGTGCCAGCAGCCTAACAGGGGGCCTTTACAATGAGCAGTTCTTC
TRBV3-1,many,TRBJ1-2,.,CASSQQGSYGYTF,TGTGCCAGCAGTCAGCAGGGAAGCTATGGCTACACCTTC
TRBV12-3/TRBV12-4,.,TRBJ2-1,.,CASSQQGLEQFF,TGTGCCAGCAGTCAACAGGGACTCGAGCAGTTCTTC
TRBV4-1,.,TRBJ2-5,.,CASSPRIKALQETQYF,TGCGCCAGCAGCCCAAGAATCAAGGCCCTTCAAGAGACCCAGTACTTC
TRBV3-1,few,TRBJ2-6,.,CASSQGRGFSGANVLTF,TGTGCCAGCAGCCAAGGGCGAGGGTTCTCTGGGGCCAACGTCCTGACTTTC
TRBV27,.,TRBJ2-1,TRBD2,CASRPGLAGYEQFF,TGTGCCAGCAGACCGGGACTAGCGGGCTATGAGCAGTTCTTC
TRBV3-1,.,TRBJ2-3,.,CASSPPGARVDTQYF,TGTGCCAGCAGCCCCCCGGGGGCCCGGGTAGATACGCAGTATTTT
TRBV12-3/TRBV12-4,.,TRBJ2-5,.,CASSPGVTEQETQYF,TGTGCCAGCAGCCCCGGTGTGACAGAACAAGAGACCCAGTACTTC
TRBV13,.,TRBJ2-5,TRBD2,CASSLSASGFQETQYF,TGTGCCAGCAGCTTATCGGCTAGCGGGTTCCAAGAGACCCAGTACTTC
TRBV6-2/TRBV6-3,.,TRBJ2-2,.,CASSYRGATGELFF,TGTGCCAGCAGTTACCGGGGGGCCACCGGGGAGCTGTTTTTT
TRBV7-2,.,TRBJ1-1,TRBD1,CASSPDRGHTEAFF,TGTGCCAGCAGCCCGGACAGGGGGCATACTGAAGCTTTCTTT
TRBV12-3/TRBV12-4,few,TRBJ2-3,.,CASTHRTDYTDTQYF,TGTGCCAGCACCCACCGGACAGATTACACAGATACGCAGTATTTT
TRBV19,few,TRBJ2-3,TRBD2,CASATSAVGYTQYF,TGTGCCAGTGCGACTAGCGCGGTAGGGTATACGCAGTATTTT
TRBV7-9,.,TRBJ1-1,.,CASSDQTEAFF,TGTGCCAGCAGCGACCAAACTGAAGCTTTCTTT
TRBV4-3,.,TRBJ2-1,.,CASSLVGTEYNPYNEQFF,TGCGCCAGCAGCCTTGTCGGGACGGAATACAATCCTTACAATGAGCAGTTCTTC
TRBV20-1,.,TRBJ2-7,.,CSARYFYEQYF,TGCAGTGCTAGATACTTCTACGAGCAGTACTTC
TRBV29-1,.,TRBJ2-3,.,CSVAGETTDTQYF,TGCAGCGTTGCGGGGGAGACCACAGATACGCAGTATTTT
TRBV28,.,TRBJ2-5,TRBD1,CASSARGLGEETQYF,TGTGCCAGCAGTGCCAGGGGGCTGGGTGAAGAGACCCAGTACTTC
TRBV28,few,TRBJ2-1,.,CASSFISRGERDEQFF,TGTGCCAGCAGTTTTATTTCCCGGGGCGAGCGGGATGAGCAGTTCTTC
TRBV11-2,few,TRBJ2-3,TRBD2,CASSLGLGLTYF,TGTGCCAGCAGCCTAGGACTAGGGTTGACGTATTTT
TRBV29-1,.,TRBJ2-1,.,CSVVPRGSSYNEQFF,TGCAGCGTTGTACCAAGGGGTAGCTCCTACAATGAGCAGTTCTTC
TRBV5-1,.,TRBJ1-4,.,CASSLDPEGEKLFF,TGCGCCAGCAGCTTGGACCCGGAAGGGGAAAAACTGTTTTTT
TRBV20-1,.,TRBJ1-1,.,CSASSGGTLNTEAFF,TGCAGTGCTAGTTCTGGGGGCACGTTAAACACTGAAGCTTTCTTT
TRBV30,few,TRBJ2-2,.,CAWIGENTGELFF,TGTGCCTGGATAGGAGAAAACACCGGGGAGCTGTTTTTT
TRBV6-6,.,TRBJ2-5,.,CASGFRRGETQYF,TGTGCCAGTGGGTTCCGGAGGGGAGAGACCCAGTACTTC